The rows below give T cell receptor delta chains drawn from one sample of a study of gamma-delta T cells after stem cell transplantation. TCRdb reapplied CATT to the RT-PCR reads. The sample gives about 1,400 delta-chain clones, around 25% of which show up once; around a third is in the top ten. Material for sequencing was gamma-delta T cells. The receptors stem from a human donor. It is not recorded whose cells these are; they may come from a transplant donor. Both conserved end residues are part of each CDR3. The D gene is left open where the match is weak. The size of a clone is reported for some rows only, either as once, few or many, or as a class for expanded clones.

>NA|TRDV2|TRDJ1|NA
CACDPLPSGLPPTDKLIF
TGTGCCTGTGACCCGTTACCTTCTGGGTTACCCCCGACCGATAAACTCATCTTT
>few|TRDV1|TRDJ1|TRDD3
CAGDTGKLIF
TGCGCTGGGGATACAGGCAAACTCATCTTT
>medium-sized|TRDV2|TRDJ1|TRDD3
CACDTMGRLGDTYTDKLIF
TGTGCCTGTGACACCATGGGGCGCCTGGGGGATACATACACCGATAAACTCATCTTT
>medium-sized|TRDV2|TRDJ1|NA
CACDSVGGTLWTELIF
TGTGCCTGTGACAGCGTTGGAGGTACCCTCTGGACTGAACTCATCTTT
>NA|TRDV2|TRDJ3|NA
CACDGNTYQSSWDTRQMFF
TGTGCCTGTGACGGTAATACTTACCAAAGCTCCTGGGACACCCGACAGATGTTTTTC
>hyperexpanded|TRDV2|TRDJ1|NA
CACDSVPRSDKLIF
TGTGCCTGTGACTCAGTTCCCCGAAGCGATAAACTCATCTTT
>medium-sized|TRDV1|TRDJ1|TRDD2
CALGEREGFLPYWARRCTDKLIF
TGTGCTCTTGGGGAACGAGAGGGCTTCCTACCTTACTGGGCCCGGCGGTGTACCGATAAACTCATCTTT
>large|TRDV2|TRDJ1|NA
CACDPVLGIEPDTDKLIF
TGTGCCTGTGACCCCGTACTGGGAATCGAGCCTGACACCGATAAACTCATCTTT
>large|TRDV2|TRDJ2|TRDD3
CACDLLGDPQGGAAQLFF
TGTGCCTGTGACTTACTGGGGGATCCTCAAGGCGGGGCAGCACAACTCTTCTTT
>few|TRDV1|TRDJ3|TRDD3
CALGNPGVFSGGHSWDTRQMFF
TGTGCTCTTGGGAACCCCGGAGTCTTTTCTGGGGGACATTCCTGGGACACCCGACAGATGTTTTTC
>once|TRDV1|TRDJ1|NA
CALGEQYPADYDKLIF
TGTGCTCTTGGGGAACAATACCCCGCCGATTACGATAAACTCATCTTT
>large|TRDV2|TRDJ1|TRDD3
CACDTLGVYTDKLIF
TGTGCCTGTGACACCCTGGGGGTCTACACCGATAAACTCATCTTT
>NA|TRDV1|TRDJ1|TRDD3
CALGESRRIPVLGDTRTTDKLIF
TGTGCTCTTGGGGAATCTCGCCGAATTCCTGTACTGGGGGATACGCGTACCACCGATAAACTCATCTTT
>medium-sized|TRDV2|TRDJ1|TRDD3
CACDIITGGPSVLIF
TGTGCCTGTGACATAATAACTGGGGGACCTTCGGTCCTCATCTTT
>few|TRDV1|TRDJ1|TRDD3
CALGEVFSFPRTGGPVRTDKLIF
TGTGCTCTTGGGGAGGTCTTTTCGTTCCCCCGTACTGGGGGACCAGTACGCACCGATAAACTCATCTTT